One and the same sample provided the 16 T cell receptor beta chains below, sequenced in a study of CD8 T cells in ankylosing spondylitis (dated by TCRdb to the late 2010s). Study-wide findings and limitations: A TCR beta motif made up of about eight highly homologous amino acid variants appeared to be characteristic of blood from ankylosing spondylitis patients.

Which antigens these TCRs recognize remains unknown. Library preparation employed 5' RACE. Sequencing used an Illumina HiSeq 2500. Using fastp trimming at Q25 and MiXCR clonotype assembly, TCRdb reanalyzed the public sequencing data and kept in-frame beta chains. Each CDR3 protein appears once, grouped with its most common genes and DNA. The sample table records 670,000 or so distinct CDR3 sequences; roughly 19% of these occur just once. Clones ranked in the top ten supply around 19% of the sample. The source material was blood, either unsorted or a sorted T cell fraction (not recorded which). These receptors came from a male donor with ankylosing spondylitis.

This clonotype was seen once. The chain recombines TRBV5-1 with TRBJ2-5; 9 bases fit TRBD2. The V segment lost 0 bases and the J segment 5 bases; nucleotides outside the gene matches: 2. Germline V CDR1 and CDR2: SGHRS, YFSETQ. CDR3 length: 14 amino acids. This CDR3 is CASSLGTSVETQYF. DNA for the CDR3: TGCGCCAGCAGCTTGGGGACTAGCGTGGAGACCCAGTACTTC.

V is TRBV7-3 and J is TRBJ2-1, with 15 positions matching TRBD2. CDR3 length: 18 amino acids. The J segment lost 0 bases and the V segment lost 5 bases, leaving 5 bases of the junction unmatched. Germline loops: CDR1 SGHTA, CDR2 FQGTGA. Here the CDR3 DNA reads TGTGCCAGCAGCCTAGGGACTAGCGGGAGGAGCTCCTACAATGAGCAGTTCTTC. Its translation: CASSLGTSGRSSYNEQFF.

This clonotype was observed a few times. The rearrangement links TRBV7-8 to TRBJ2-1; 7 bases agree with TRBD1. This CDR3 spans 15 amino acids. Losses at the gene ends were 5 bases for V and 10 bases for J; bases not matched to a gene: 14. CDR1 and CDR2 (germline): SGHVS, FQNEAQ. In DNA, the CDR3 is TGTGCCAGCAGCCTAAGTCCCAAACAGACAGGGGAGCAGTTCTTC. This translates into CASSLSPKQTGEQFF.

A few counts support this clonotype. V and J are TRBV12-3 or TRBV12-4 and TRBJ2-2, with D maybe TRBD1 (5 bases). Trimming took 8 bases from V and 1 from J, leaving 14 bases between them. This CDR3 contains 15 residues. CDR3 loop: CASQLTARNTGELFF. DNA of the CDR3: TGTGCCAGCCAACTGACAGCAAGGAACACCGGGGAGCTGTTTTTT.

The chain carries TRBV7-2 and TRBJ2-1; weak D call: TRBD2 (6 bases). CDR3 length equals 15 residues. CDR1 is SGHTA and CDR2 is FQGNSA in the germline V gene. The ends were cut back, 5 bases at V and 6 bases at J, with 17 bases in the middle. The chain's CDR3 is CASSPRAGTGNEQFF. In nucleotides, the CDR3 is TGTGCCAGCAGCCCTCGGGCAGGGACTGGCAATGAGCAGTTCTTC.

This clonotype occurred many times. The gene calls are TRBV20-1 and TRBJ2-3; the D gene is possibly TRBD2 (6 bases). The ends were cut back, 3 bases at V and 1 base at J, with 14 bases in the middle. Germline lookup yields CDR1 DFQATT and CDR2 SNEGSKA (reference sequence). The CDR3 loop spans 15 amino acids. This CDR3 is CSARRWGEGTDTQYF. The CDR3 region has the DNA TGCAGTGCTAGGCGTTGGGGGGAGGGCACAGATACGCAGTATTTT.

This clonotype turned up a few times. The chain recombines TRBV7-6 with TRBJ1-6, with TRBD1 as a possible D gene (6 bases). The ends were cut back, 0 bases at V and 9 bases at J, with 12 bases in the middle. This CDR3 has 15 amino acids. The germline gives CDR1 SGHVS, CDR2 FNYEAQ. CDR3 DNA: TGTGCCAGCAGCTTAGCGGGACACCAATTTTCACCCCTCCACTTT. It specifies CASSLAGHQFSPLHF.

The table lists this clonotype with a few counts. The chain recombines TRBV20-1 with TRBJ1-6, with D unclear. Germline V CDR1 and CDR2: DFQATT, SNEGSKA (reference sequence). The V and J ends lost 0 bases and 0 bases respectively, with 3 bases between them. The CDR3 covers 14 residues. The CDR3 region has the DNA TGCAGTGCTAGAGATAGCTCCTATAATTCACCCCTCCACTTT. Protein: CSARDSSYNSPLHF.

This clonotype was observed a few times. The chain combines TRBV11-2 with TRBJ1-5, with D unresolved. V was cut by 1 base and J by 3 bases, with 7 bases left in between. Germline assignment: CDR1 SGHAT and CDR2 FQNNGV. The CDR3 loop spans 14 amino acids. For the CDR3, the DNA is TGTGCCAGCAGCTTAGGACTGAACAATCAGCCCCAGCATTTT. As protein: CASSLGLNNQPQHF.

This clonotype was observed many times. The J gene is TRBJ1-6, the V gene TRBV12-3 or TRBV12-4, with TRBD1 identical over 7 bases. This CDR3 has 18 residues. V dropped 4 bases and J dropped 9; count of bases not matched to a gene: 18. The CDR3 region is CASSSDSTGKLDGSPLHF. The CDR3 DNA reads TGTGCCAGCAGTTCTGATTCGACAGGGAAACTCGACGGTTCACCCCTCCACTTT.

V and J are TRBV5-5 and TRBJ2-7; 11 bases are shared with TRBD2. The CDR3 runs 16 residues. V lost 4 bases to trimming and J lost 5 bases; unmatched junction nucleotides: 11. Germline V gives CDR1 SGHKS, CDR2 YYEKEE (reference sequence). The CDR3, as DNA: TGTGCCAGCAGCCCCCGGAATTTACTAGCGGGAGACGAGCAGTACTTC. Amino acids: CASSPRNLLAGDEQYF. Drawing the rest from reference TRBV5-5 and TRBJ2-7, the complete variable domain is DAGVTQSPTHLIKTRGQQVTLRCSPISGHKSVSWYQQVLGQGPQFIFQYYEKEERGRGNFPDRFSARQFPNYSSELNVNALLLGDSALYLCASSPRNLLAGDEQYFGPGTRLTVT.

This clonotype was detected a few times. V is TRBV13 and J is TRBJ2-5, with a weak D call TRBD2 (6 bases). Germline V gene lookup returns CDR1 PRHDT and CDR2 FYEKMQ (reference sequence). V was pared by 0 bases and J by 1 base, with 9 bases between. This CDR3 has 15 residues. The CDR3 bases are TGTGCCAGCAGCTTAGGTAGACTAGTCCAAGAGACCCAGTACTTC. Its protein product is CASSLGRLVQETQYF.

This clonotype has just a few counts. The V and J genes are TRBV9 and TRBJ2-2; 7 bases map to TRBD1. V was pared by 1 base and J by 0 bases, with 6 bases of the junction left unmatched. Looked up from germline, CDR1 is SGDLS and CDR2 is YYNGEE. The CDR3 totals 17 residues. CDR3 coding DNA: TGTGCCAGCAGCGTAACTGCAACAGGGGCGAACACCGGGGAGCTGTTTTTT. It translates to CASSVTATGANTGELFF. Full variable domain (outside the CDR3, taken from reference TRBV9 and TRBJ2-2): DSGVTQTPKHLITATGQRVTLRCSPRSGDLSVYWYQQSLDQGLQFLIQYYNGEERAKGNILERFSAQQFPDLHSELNLSSLELGDSALYFCASSVTATGANTGELFFGEGSRLTVL.

V is TRBV4-3 and J is TRBJ2-7; D ambiguous. V lost 0 bases, J lost 0 bases, and 12 bases lay in between. This CDR3 spans 16 amino acids. The germline V gene has CDR1 LGHNA and CDR2 YSLEER. CDR3 nucleotides: TGCGCCAGCAGCCAAGATACCCTCCCAAGCTCCTACGAGCAGTACTTC. Translation gives CASSQDTLPSSYEQYF.

The table lists this clonotype with a few counts. V gene TRBV7-6 combines with J gene TRBJ2-1; tentatively, D is TRBD2 (6 bases). The length of the CDR3 is 16 residues. Trimming cost V 4 bases and J 6 bases, with 19 bases left between them. The germline V gene has CDR1 SGHVS and CDR2 FNYEAQ. The CDR3 DNA reads TGTGCCAGCAGCTCTAGTAGCGGTCCCAATCTCAATGAGCAGTTCTTC. Translated: CASSSSSGPNLNEQFF.

This clonotype was seen only a few times. V is TRBV7-9 and J is TRBJ2-6; D gene uncertain. V lost 9 bases and J lost 0, with 12 bases in between. CDR3 size: 15 residues. Germline V gene data show CDR1 as SEHNR and CDR2 as FQNEAQ (reference sequence). CDR3 bases: TGTGCCAGTACAGCTGCCTTCTCTGGGGCCAACGTCCTGACTTTC. Translating it yields CASTAAFSGANVLTF.